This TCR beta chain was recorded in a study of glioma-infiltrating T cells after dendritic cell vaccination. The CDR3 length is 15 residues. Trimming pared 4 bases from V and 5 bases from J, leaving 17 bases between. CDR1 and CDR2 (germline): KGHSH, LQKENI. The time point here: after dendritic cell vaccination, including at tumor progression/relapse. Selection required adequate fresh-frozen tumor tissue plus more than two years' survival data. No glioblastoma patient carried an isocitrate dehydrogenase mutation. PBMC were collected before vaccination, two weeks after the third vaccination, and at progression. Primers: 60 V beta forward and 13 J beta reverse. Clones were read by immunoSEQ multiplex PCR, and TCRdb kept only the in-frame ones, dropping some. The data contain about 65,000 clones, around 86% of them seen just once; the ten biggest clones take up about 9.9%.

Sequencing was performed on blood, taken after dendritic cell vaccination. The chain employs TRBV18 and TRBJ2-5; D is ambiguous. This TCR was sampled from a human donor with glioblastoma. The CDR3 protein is CASSLETPSKETQYF. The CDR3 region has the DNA TGTGCCAGCTCACTAGAGACACCTTCCAAGGAGACCCAGTACTTC.